This record looks at one TCR beta chain sequence and its context. The sample originates from a study of cytomegalovirus exposure and HLA in healthy donors. The primer mix had 60 Vbeta and 13 Jbeta primers. Libraries were prepared by immunoSEQ multiplex PCR; TCRdb keeps only in-frame clonotypes and omits some of them. Here the sample spans 310,000 or so clones, over 85% being singletons. Germline CDR1 GTSNPN, CDR2 SVGIG (reference sequence). V was clipped by 5 bases and J by 0 bases, with 13 bases between them. This CDR3 spans 15 amino acids. The sequence derives from a woman between 18 and 29 years old in good health and CMV-seronegative. The specimen sequenced was PBMCs. This chain joins TRBV30 and TRBJ2-2, with a tentative D call TRBD1 (6 bases). The CDR3 here is CAWVRDTTNTGELFF. DNA of the CDR3: TGTGCCTGGGTTAGGGACACAACGAACACCGGGGAGCTGTTTTTT.